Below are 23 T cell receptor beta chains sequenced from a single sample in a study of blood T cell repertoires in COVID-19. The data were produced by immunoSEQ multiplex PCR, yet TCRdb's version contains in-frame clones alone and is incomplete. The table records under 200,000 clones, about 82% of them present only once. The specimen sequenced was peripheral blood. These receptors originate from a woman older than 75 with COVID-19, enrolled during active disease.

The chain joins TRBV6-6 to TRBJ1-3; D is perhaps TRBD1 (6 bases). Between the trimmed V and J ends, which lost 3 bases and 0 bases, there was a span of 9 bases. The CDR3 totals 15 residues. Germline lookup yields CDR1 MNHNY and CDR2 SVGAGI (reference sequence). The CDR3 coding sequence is TGTGCCAGCAGTTATACAGGGAGCTCTGGAAACACCATATATTTT. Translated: CASSYTGSSGNTIYF.

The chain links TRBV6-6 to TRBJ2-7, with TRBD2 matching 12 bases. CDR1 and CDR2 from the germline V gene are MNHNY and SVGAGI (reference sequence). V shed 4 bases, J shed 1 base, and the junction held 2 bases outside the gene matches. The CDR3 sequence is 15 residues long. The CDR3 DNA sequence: TGTGCCAGCAGTTTCGGGACTAGCGGGTCCTACGAGCAGTACTTC. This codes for CASSFGTSGSYEQYF.

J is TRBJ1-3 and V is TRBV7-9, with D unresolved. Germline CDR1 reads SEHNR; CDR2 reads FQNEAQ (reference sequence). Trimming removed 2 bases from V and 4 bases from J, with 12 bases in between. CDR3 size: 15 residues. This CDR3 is CASSLSATAGNTIYF. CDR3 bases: TGTGCCAGCAGCTTATCAGCTACAGCCGGAAACACCATATATTTT.

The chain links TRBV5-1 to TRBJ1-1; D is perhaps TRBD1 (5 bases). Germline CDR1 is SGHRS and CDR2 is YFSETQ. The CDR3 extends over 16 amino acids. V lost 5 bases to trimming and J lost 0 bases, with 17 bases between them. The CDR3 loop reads CASSRGLSRLNTEAFF. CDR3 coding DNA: TGCGCCAGCAGTCGGGGGTTGAGCAGGCTGAACACTGAAGCTTTCTTT.

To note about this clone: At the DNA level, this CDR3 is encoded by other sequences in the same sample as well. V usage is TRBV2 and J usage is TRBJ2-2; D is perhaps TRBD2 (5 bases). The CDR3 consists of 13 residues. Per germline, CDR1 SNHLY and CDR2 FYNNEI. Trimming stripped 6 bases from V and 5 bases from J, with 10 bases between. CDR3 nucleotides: TGTGCCAGCAGGGGGAGTCGAACCGGGGAGCTGTTTTTT. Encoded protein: CASRGSRTGELFF.

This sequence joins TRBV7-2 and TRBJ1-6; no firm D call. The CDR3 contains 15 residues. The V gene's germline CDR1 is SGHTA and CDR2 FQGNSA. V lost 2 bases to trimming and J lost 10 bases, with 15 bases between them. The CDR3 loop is CASSLFASLESPLHF. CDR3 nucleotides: TGTGCCAGCAGCTTATTTGCGTCCTTAGAGTCACCCCTCCACTTT.

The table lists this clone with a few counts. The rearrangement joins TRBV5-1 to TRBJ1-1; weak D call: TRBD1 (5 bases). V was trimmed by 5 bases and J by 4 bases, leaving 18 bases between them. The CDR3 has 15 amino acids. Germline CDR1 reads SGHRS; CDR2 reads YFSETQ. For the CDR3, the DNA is TGCGCCAGCAGGATACAGGCTACAGGTGGCACTGAAGCTTTCTTT. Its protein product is CASRIQATGGTEAFF.

The CDR3 loop is CASSQGQSGNTIYF. The CDR3 bases are TGTGCCAGCAGCCAGGGACAGTCTGGAAACACCATATATTTT. This chain uses TRBV11-3 with TRBJ1-3, with 7 bases aligning to TRBD1. The CDR3 spans 14 residues. V gave up 5 bases and J gave up 1 base; unmatched junction bases: 2. Germline-derived CDR1 and CDR2 are SGHNT and YENEEA.

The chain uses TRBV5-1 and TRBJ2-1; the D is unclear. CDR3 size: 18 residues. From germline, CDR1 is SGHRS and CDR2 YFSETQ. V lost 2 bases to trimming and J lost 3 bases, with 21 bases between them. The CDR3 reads CASSFNPGAIIDYNEQFF. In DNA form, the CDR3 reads TGCGCCAGCAGCTTCAACCCCGGAGCGATTATTGACTACAATGAGCAGTTCTTC.

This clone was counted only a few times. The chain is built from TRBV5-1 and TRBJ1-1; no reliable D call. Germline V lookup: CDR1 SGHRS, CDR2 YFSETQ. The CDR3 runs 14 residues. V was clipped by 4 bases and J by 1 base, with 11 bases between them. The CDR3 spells CASSLDGENTEAFF. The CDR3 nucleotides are TGCGCCAGCAGCCTGGACGGGGAGAACACTGAAGCTTTCTTT.

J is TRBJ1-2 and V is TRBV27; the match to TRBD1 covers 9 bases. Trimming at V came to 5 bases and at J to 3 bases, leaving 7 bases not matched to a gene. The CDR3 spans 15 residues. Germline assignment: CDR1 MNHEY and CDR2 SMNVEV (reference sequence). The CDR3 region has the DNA TGTGCCAGCAGTATCTCGGGACAGGGCTACTATGGCTACACCTTC. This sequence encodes CASSISGQGYYGYTF.

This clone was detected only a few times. CDR3 DNA sequence: TGTGCCAGTAGTATTTATTCTAGCAACCAGGGGACAGGCGCTCCTGAAGCTTTCTTT. It codes for CASSIYSSNQGTGAPEAFF. The chain uses TRBV19 and TRBJ1-1; 8 bases match TRBD1. The CDR3 extends over 19 amino acids. CDR1 is LNHDA and CDR2 is SQIVND in the germline V gene (reference sequence). V shed 3 bases, J shed 6 bases, and the junction held 21 bases outside the gene matches. Using reference TRBV19 and TRBJ1-1 for the parts outside the CDR3, the full variable domain is DGGITQSPKYLFRKEGQNVTLSCEQNLNHDAMYWYRQDPGQGLRLIYYSQIVNDFQKGDIAEGYSVSREKKESFPLTVTSAQKNPTAFYLCASSIYSSNQGTGAPEAFFGQGTRLTVV.

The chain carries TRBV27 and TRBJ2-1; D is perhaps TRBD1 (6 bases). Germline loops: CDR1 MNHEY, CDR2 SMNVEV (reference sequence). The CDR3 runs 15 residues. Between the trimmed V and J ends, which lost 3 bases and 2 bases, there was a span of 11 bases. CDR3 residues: CASSFLGDTYNEQFF. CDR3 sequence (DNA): TGTGCCAGCAGTTTTTTGGGGGACACCTACAATGAGCAGTTCTTC.

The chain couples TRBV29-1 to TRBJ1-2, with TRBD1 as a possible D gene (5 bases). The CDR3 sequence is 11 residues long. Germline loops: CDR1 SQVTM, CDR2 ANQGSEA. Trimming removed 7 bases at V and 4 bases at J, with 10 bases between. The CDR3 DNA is TGCAGCGCGGGGGACTTCTATGGCTACACCTTC. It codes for CSAGDFYGYTF. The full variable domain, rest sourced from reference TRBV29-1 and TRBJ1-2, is SAVISQKPSRDICQRGTSLTIQCQVDSQVTMMFWYRQQPGQSLTLIATANQGSEATYESGFVIDKFPISRPNLTFSTLTVSNMSPEDSSIYLCSAGDFYGYTFGSGTRLTVV.

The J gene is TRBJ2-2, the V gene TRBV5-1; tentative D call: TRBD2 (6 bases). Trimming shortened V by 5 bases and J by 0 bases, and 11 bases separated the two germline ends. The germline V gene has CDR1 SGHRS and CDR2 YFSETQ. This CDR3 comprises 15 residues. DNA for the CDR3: TGCGCCAGCAGGACACTAGCCGCGAACACCGGGGAGCTGTTTTTT. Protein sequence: CASRTLAANTGELFF.

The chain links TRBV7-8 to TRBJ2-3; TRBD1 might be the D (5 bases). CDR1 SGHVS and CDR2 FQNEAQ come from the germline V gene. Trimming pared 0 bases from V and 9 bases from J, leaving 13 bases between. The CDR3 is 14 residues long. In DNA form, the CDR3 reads TGTGCCAGCAGCTTAGCGGGTGGGGCGCGAACGCAGTATTTT. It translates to CASSLAGGARTQYF.

CDR3 bases: TGTGCCAGCACGAGGGCAGAGGGAAACACCATATATTTT. Translating gives CASTRAEGNTIYF. J is TRBJ1-3 and V is TRBV2; D gene unclear. Trimming left V 7 bases short and J 4 bases short, with 11 bases between. This CDR3 region has 13 residues. CDR1 and CDR2 from the germline V gene are SNHLY and FYNNEI.

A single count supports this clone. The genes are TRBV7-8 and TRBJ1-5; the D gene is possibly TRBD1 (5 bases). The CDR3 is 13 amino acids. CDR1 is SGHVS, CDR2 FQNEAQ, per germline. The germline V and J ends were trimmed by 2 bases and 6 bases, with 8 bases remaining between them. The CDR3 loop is CASSLSGSQPQHF. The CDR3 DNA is TGTGCCAGCAGCTTATCAGGGTCTCAGCCCCAGCATTTT.

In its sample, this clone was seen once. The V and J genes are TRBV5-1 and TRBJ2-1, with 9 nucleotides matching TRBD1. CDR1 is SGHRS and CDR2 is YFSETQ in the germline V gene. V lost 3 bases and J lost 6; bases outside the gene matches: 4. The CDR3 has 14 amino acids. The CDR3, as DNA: TGCGCCAGCAGCTCACAGGGGGCCAGCAATGAGCAGTTCTTC. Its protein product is CASSSQGASNEQFF.

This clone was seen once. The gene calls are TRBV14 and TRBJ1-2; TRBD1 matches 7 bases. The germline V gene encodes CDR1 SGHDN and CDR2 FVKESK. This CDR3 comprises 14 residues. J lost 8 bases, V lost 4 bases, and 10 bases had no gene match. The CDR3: CASSRDRDSRGYTF. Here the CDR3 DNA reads TGTGCCAGCAGCCGTGACAGGGACTCGCGGGGCTACACCTTC.

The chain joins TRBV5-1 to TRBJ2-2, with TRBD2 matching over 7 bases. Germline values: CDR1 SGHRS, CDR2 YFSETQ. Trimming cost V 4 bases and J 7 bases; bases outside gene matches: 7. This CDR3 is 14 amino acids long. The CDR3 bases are TGCGCCAGCAGCGCCGGGACTAAAGGCGGGGAGCTGTTTTTT. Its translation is CASSAGTKGGELFF.

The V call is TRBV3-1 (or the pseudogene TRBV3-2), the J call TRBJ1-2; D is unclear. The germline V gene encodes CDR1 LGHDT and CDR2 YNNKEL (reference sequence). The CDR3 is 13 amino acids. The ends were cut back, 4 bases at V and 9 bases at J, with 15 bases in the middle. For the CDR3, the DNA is TGTGCCAGCAGCCCCTCAGGTAAACTCCGCTACACCTTC. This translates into CASSPSGKLRYTF.

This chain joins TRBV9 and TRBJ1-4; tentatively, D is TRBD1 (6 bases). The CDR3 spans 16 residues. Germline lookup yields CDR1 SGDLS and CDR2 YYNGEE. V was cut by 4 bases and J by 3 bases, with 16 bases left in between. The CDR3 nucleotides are TGTGCCAGCAGCCCCCTGGGGGGGGCCCCTAATGAAAAACTGTTTTTT. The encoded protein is CASSPLGGAPNEKLFF.